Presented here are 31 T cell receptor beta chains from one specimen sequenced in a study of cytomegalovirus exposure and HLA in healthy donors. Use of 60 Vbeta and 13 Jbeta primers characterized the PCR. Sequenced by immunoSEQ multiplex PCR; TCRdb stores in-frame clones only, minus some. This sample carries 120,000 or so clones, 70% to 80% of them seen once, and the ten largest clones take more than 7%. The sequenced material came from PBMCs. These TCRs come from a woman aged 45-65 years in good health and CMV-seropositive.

DNA of the CDR3: TGTGCCAGCAGTGAGCTTCTTGCCGGGAATGAGCAGTTCTTC. Translation: CASSELLAGNEQFF. The gene calls are TRBV6-1 and TRBJ2-1; no clear D. The CDR3 has 14 amino acids. V was pared by 3 bases and J by 7 bases, with 13 bases between. Germline lookup yields CDR1 MNHNS and CDR2 SASEGT.

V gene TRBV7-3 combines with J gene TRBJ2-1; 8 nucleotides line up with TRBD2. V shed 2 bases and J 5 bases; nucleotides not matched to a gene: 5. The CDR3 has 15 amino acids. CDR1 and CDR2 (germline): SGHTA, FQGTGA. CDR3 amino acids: CASSLQAGGDNEQFF. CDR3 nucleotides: TGTGCCAGCAGCTTACAGGCGGGGGGTGACAATGAGCAGTTCTTC.

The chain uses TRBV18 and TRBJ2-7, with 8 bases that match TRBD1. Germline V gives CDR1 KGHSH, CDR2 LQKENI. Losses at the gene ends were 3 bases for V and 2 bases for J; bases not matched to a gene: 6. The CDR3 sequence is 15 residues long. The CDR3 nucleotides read TGTGCCAGCTCACCGTTGGGACAGGTAGCCTACGAGCAGTACTTC. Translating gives CASSPLGQVAYEQYF.

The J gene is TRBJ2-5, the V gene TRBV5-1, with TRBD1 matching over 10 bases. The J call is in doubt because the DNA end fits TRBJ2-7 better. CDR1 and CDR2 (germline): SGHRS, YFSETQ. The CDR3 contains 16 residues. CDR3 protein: CASSLGQGAISYEQYF. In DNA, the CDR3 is TGCGCCAGCAGCTTGGGACAGGGGGCGATCTCGTACGAGCAGTACTTC.

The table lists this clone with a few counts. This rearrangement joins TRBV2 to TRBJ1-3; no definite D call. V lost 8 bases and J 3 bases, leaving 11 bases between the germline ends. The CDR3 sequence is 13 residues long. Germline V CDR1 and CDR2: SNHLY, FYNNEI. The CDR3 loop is CASGGGGGNTIYF. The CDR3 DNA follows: TGTGCCAGCGGTGGAGGTGGTGGAAACACCATATATTTT.

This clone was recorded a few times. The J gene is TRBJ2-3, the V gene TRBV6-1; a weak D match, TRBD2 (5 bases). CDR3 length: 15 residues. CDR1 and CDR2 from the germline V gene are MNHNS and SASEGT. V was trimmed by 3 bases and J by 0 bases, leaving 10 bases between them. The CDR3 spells CASSDEGWSTDTQYF. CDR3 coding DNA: TGTGCCAGCAGTGACGAGGGTTGGAGCACAGATACGCAGTATTTT.

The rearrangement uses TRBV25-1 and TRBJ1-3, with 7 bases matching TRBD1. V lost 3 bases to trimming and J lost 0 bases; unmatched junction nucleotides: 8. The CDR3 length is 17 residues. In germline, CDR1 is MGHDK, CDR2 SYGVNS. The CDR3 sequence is CASSEGQRQYSGNTIYF. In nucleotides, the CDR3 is TGTGCCAGCAGTGAGGGACAGCGCCAATACTCTGGAAACACCATATATTTT.

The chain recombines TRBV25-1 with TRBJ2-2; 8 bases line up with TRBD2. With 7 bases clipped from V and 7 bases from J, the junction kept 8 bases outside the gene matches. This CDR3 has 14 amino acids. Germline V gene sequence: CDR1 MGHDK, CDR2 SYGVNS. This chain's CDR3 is CASTAGGKNGELFF. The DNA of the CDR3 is TGTGCCAGCACGGCGGGGGGAAAAAACGGGGAGCTGTTTTTT.

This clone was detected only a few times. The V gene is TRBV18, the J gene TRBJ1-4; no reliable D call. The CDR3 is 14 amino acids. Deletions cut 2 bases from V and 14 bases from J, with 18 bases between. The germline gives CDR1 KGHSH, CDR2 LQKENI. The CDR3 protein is CASSPAGAPKPLFF. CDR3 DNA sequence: TGTGCCAGCTCACCAGCCGGAGCGCCAAAGCCTCTGTTTTTT.

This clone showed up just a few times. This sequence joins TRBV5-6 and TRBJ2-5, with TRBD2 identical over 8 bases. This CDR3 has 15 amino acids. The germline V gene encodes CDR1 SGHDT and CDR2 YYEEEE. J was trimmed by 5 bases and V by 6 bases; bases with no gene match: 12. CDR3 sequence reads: CASTLREGRLETQYF. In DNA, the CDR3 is TGTGCCAGCACCCTTCGGGAGGGGCGGTTGGAGACCCAGTACTTC.

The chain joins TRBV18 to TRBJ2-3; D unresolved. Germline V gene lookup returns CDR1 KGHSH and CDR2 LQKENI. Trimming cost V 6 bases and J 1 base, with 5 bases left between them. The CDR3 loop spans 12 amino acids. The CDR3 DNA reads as TGTGCCAGCTCCGGTGGCACAGATACGCAGTATTTT. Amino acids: CASSGGTDTQYF.

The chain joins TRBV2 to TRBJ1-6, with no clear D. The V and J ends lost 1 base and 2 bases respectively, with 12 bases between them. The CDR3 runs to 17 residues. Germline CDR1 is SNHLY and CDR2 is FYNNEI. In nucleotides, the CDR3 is TGTGCCAGCAGTGAAGAGCCGAGATCTACCTATAATTCACCCCTCCACTTT. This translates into CASSEEPRSTYNSPLHF.

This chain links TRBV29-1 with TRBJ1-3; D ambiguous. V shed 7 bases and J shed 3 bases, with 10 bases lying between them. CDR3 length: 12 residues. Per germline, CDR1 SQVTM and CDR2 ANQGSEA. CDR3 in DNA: TGCAGCGCCCGAGGAGGTGGAAACACCATATATTTT. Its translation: CSARGGGNTIYF.

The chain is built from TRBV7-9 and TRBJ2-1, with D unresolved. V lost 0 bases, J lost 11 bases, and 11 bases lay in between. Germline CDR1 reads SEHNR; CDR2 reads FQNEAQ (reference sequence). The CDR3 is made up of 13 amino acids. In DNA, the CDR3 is TGTGCCAGCAGCTTAGCGTCCGAGACACAGCAGTTCTTC. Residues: CASSLASETQQFF.

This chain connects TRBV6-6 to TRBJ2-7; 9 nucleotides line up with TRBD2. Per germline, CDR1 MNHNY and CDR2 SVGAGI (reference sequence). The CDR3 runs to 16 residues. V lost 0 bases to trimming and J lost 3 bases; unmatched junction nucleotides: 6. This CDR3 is CASSYSGRREGYEQYF. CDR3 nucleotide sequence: TGTGCCAGCAGTTACTCGGGGAGGCGGGAGGGCTACGAGCAGTACTTC.

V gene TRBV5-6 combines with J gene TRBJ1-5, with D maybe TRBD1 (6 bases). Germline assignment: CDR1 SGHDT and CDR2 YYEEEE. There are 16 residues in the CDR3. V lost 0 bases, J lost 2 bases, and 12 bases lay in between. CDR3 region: CASSLGLQGGNQPQHF. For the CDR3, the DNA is TGTGCCAGCAGCTTGGGGTTACAGGGAGGCAATCAGCCCCAGCATTTT. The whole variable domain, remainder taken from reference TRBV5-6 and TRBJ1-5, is DAGVTQSPTHLIKTRGQQVTLRCSPKSGHDTVSWYQQALGQGPQFIFQYYEEEERQRGNFPDRFSGHQFPNYSSELNVNALLLGDSALYLCASSLGLQGGNQPQHFGDGTRLSIL.

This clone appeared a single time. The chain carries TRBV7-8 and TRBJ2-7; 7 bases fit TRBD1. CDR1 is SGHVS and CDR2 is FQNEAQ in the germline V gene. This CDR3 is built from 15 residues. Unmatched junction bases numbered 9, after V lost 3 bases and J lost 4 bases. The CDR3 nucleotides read TGTGCCAGCAGCTTGTACTTTGGGACAGATTACGAGCAGTACTTC. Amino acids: CASSLYFGTDYEQYF.

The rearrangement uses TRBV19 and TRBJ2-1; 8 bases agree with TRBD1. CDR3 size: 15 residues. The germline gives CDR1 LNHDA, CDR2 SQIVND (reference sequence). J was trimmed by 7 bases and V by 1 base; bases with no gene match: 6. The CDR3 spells CASSIGQGFGNEQFF. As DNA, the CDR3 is TGTGCCAGTAGTATAGGACAGGGGTTCGGAAATGAGCAGTTCTTC.

In DNA, the CDR3 is TGTGCCATCAGGGGACAGGGTTATGGAAACACCATATATTTT. As protein: CAIRGQGYGNTIYF. The chain carries TRBV10-3 and TRBJ1-3, with TRBD1 matching 9 bases. Germline CDR1 reads ENHRY; CDR2 reads SYGVKD. Unmatched junction bases numbered 3, after V lost 6 bases and J lost 3 bases. The CDR3 loop spans 14 amino acids.

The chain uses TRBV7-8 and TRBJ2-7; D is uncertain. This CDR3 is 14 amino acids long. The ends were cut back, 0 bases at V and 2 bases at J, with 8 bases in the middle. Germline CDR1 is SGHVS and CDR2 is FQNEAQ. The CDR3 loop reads CASSLARIAYEQYF. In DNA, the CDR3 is TGTGCCAGCAGCTTAGCGAGGATTGCCTACGAGCAGTACTTC.

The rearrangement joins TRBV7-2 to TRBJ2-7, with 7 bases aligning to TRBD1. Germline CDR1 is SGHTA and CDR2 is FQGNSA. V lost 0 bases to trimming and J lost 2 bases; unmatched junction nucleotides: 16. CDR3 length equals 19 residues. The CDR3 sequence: CASSLARPAGDRITYEQYF. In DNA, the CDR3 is TGTGCCAGCAGCTTAGCGCGCCCGGCTGGGGACAGAATTACCTACGAGCAGTACTTC.

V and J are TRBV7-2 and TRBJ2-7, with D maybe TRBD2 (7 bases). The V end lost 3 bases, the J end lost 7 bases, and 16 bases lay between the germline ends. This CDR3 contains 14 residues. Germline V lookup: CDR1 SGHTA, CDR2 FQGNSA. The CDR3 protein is CASSFAGAPGEQYF. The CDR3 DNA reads TGTGCCAGCAGCTTTGCGGGGGCCCCCGGGGAGCAGTACTTC.

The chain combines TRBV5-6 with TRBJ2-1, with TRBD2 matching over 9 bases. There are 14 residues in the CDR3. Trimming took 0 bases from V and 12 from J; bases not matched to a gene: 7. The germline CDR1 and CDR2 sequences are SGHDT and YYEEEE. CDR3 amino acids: CASSLGDSGRLQFF. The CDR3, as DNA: TGTGCCAGCAGCTTGGGAGACAGCGGGAGGTTGCAGTTCTTC.

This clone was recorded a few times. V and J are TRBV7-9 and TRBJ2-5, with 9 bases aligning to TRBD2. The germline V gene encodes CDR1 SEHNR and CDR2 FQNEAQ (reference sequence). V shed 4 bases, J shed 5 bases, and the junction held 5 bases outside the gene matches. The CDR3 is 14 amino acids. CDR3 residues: CASSSRGGLETQYF. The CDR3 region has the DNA TGTGCCAGCAGCTCGCGGGGGGGCCTCGAGACCCAGTACTTC.

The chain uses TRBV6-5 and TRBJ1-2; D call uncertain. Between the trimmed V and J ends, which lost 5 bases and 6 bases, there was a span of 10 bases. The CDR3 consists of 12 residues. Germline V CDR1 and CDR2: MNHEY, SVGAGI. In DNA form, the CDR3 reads TGTGCCAGCAGTGATTCAGGTCATGGCTACACCTTC. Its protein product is CASSDSGHGYTF.

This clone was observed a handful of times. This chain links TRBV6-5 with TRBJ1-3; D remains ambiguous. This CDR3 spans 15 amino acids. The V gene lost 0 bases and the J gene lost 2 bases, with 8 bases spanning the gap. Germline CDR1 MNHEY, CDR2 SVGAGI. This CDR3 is CASSYSVVAGNTIYF. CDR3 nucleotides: TGTGCCAGCAGTTACTCGGTAGTCGCTGGAAACACCATATATTTT.

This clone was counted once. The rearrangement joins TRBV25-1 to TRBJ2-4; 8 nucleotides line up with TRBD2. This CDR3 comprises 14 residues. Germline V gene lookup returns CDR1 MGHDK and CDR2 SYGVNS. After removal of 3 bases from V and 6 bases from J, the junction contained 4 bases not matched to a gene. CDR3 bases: TGTGCCAGCAGTGACGGGGGGGCAAGAAACATTCAGTACTTC. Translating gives CASSDGGARNIQYF. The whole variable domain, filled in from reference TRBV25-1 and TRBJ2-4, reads EADIYQTPRYLVIGTGKKITLECSQTMGHDKMYWYQQDPGMELHLIHYSYGVNSTEKGDLSSESTVSRIRTEHFPLTLESARPSHTSQYLCASSDGGARNIQYFGAGTRLSVL.

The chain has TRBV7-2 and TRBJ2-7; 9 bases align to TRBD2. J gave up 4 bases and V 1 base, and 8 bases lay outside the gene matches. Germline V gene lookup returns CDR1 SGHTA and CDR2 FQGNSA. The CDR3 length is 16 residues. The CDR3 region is CASSLVSSGMPYEQYF. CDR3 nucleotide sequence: TGTGCCAGCAGCTTAGTGTCTAGCGGGATGCCTTACGAGCAGTACTTC.

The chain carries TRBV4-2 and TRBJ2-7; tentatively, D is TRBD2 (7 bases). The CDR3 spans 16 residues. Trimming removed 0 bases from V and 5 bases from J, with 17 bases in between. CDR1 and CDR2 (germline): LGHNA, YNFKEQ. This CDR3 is CASSQDPRGGGDEQYF. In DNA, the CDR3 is TGTGCCAGCAGCCAAGACCCCCGGGGAGGGGGGGACGAGCAGTACTTC.

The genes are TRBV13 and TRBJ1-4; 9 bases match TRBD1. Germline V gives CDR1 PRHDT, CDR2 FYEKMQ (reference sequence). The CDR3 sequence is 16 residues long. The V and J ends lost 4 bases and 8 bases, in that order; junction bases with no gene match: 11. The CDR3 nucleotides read TGTGCCAGCAGCTCAGAGGGGGGACAGGGAATCGAAAAACTGTTTTTT. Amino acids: CASSSEGGQGIEKLFF.

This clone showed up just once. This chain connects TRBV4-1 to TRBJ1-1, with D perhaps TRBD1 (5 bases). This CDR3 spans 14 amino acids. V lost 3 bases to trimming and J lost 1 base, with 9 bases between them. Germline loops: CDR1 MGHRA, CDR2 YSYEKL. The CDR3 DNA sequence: TGCGCCAGCAGCCATACTCAGGGGAACACTGAAGCTTTCTTT. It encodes CASSHTQGNTEAFF.